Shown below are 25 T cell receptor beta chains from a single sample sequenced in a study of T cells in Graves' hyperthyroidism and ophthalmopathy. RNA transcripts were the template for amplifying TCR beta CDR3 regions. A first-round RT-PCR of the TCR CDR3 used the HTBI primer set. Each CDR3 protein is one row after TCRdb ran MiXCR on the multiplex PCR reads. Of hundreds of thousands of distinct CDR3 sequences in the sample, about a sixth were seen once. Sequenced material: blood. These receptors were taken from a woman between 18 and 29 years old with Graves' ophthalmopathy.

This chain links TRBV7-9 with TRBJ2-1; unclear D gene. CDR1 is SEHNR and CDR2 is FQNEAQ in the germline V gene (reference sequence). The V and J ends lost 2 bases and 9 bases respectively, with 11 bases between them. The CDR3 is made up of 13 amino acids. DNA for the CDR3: TGTGCCAGCAGCTTAAATGATTTCCTTGAGCAGTTCTTC. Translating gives CASSLNDFLEQFF.

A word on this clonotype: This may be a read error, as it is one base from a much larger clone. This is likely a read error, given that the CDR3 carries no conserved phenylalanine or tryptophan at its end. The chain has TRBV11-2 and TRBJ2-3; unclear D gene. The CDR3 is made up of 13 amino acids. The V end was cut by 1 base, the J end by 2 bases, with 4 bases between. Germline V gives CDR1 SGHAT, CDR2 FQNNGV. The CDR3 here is CASSLGNTDTQYS. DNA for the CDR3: TGTGCCAGCAGCTTAGGGAACACAGATACGCAGTATTCT.

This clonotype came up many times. The CDR3 sequence is CASSLEGGFEQYF. The CDR3 DNA reads TGCGCCAGCAGCTTGGAAGGGGGGTTCGAGCAGTACTTC. This chain connects TRBV5-1 to TRBJ2-7, with D tentatively TRBD1 or TRBD2 (6 bases each). CDR1 and CDR2 from the germline V gene are SGHRS and YFSETQ. V was trimmed by 0 bases and J by 6 bases, leaving 10 bases between them. The CDR3 extends over 13 amino acids. The complete variable domain, with remaining parts taken from reference TRBV5-1 and TRBJ2-7, reads KAGVTQTPRYLIKTRGQQVTLSCSPISGHRSVSWYQQTPGQGLQFLFEYFSETQRNKGNFPGRFSGRQFSNSRSEMNVSTLELGDSALYLCASSLEGGFEQYFGPGTRLTVT.

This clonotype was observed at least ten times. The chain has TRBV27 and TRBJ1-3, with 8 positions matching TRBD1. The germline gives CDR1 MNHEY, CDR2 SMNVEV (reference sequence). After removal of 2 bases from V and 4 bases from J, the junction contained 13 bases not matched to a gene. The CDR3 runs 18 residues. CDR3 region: CASSLVAPTGASGNTIYF. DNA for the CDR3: TGTGCCAGCAGTTTAGTCGCCCCGACAGGGGCAAGCGGAAACACCATATATTTT.

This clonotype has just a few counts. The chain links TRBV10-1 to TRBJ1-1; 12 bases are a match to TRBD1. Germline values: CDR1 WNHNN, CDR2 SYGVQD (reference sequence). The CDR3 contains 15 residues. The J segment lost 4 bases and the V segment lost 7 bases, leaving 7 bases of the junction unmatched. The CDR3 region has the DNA TGCGCCAGCACCGGGACAGGGGGCCTGGGCACTGAAGCTTTCTTT. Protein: CASTGTGGLGTEAFF.

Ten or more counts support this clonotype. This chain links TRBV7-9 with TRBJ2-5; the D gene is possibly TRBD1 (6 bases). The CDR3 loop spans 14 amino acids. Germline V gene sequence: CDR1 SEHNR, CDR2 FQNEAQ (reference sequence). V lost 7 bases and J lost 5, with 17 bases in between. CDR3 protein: CASTRGHPRETQYF. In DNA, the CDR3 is TGTGCCAGCACCCGGGGACACCCGAGGGAGACCCAGTACTTC.

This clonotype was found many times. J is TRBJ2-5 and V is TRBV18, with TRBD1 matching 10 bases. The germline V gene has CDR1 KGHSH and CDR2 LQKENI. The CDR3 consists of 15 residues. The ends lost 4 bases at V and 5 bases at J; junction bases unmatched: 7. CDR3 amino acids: CASSLPTGGAETQYF. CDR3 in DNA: TGTGCCAGCTCACTCCCGACAGGGGGCGCGGAGACCCAGTACTTC.

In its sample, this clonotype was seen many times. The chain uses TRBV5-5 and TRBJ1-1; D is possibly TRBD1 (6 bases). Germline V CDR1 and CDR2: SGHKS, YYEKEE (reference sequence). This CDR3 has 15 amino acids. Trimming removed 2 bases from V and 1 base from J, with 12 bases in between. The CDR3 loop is CASSFFRGANTEAFF. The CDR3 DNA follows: TGTGCCAGCAGCTTCTTTCGGGGGGCGAACACTGAAGCTTTCTTT.

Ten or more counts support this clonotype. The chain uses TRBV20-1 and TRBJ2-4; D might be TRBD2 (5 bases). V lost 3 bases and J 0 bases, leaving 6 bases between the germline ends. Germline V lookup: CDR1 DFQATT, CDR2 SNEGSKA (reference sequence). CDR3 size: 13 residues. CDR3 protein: CSASGLAKNIQYF. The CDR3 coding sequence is TGCAGTGCTAGCGGACTAGCCAAAAACATTCAGTACTTC.

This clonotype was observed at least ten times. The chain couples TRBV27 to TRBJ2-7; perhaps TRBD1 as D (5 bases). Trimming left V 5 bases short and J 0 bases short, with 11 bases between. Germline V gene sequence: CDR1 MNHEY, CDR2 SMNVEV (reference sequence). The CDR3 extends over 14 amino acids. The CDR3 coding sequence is TGTGCCAGCAGTCCGCAGACAGCCTCCTACGAGCAGTACTTC. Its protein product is CASSPQTASYEQYF.

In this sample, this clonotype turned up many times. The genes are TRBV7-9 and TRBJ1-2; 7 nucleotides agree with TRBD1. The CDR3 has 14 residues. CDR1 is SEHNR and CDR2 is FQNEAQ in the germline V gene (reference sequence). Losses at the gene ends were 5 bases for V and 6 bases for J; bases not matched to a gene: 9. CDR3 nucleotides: TGTGCCAGCAGCCTCGCCGACAGGGAGGATGGCTACACCTTC. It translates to CASSLADREDGYTF.

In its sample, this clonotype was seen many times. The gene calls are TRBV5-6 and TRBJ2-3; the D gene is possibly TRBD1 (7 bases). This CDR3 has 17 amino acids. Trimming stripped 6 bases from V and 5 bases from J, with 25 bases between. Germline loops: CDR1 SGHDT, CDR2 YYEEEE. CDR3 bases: TGTGCCAGCACTACGAAAGACAGGGAGGCGCTCGTAGATACGCAGTATTTT. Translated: CASTTKDREALVDTQYF. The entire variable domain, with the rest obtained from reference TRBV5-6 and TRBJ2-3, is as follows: DAGVTQSPTHLIKTRGQQVTLRCSPKSGHDTVSWYQQALGQGPQFIFQYYEEEERQRGNFPDRFSGHQFPNYSSELNVNALLLGDSALYLCASTTKDREALVDTQYFGPGTRLTVL.

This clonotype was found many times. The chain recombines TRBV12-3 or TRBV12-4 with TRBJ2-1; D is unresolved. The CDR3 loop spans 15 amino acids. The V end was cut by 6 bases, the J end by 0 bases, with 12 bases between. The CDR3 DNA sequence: TGTGCCAGCAGCCCTACGCGGACCTCCTACAATGAGCAGTTCTTC. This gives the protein CASSPTRTSYNEQFF.

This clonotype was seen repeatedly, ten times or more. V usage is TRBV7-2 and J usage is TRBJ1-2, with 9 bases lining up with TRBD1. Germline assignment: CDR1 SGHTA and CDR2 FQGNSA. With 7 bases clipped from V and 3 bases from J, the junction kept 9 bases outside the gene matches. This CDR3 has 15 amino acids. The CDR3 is CASIGTGSPYYGYTF. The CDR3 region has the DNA TGTGCCAGCATCGGGACAGGGTCCCCATACTATGGCTACACCTTC.

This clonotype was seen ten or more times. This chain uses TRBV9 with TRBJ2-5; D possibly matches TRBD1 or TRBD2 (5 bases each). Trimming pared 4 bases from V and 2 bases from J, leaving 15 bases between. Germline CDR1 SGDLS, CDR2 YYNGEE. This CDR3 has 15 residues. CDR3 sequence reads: CASSLRGTLQETQYF. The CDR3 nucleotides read TGTGCCAGCAGCCTACGTGGGACGCTACAAGAGACCCAGTACTTC.

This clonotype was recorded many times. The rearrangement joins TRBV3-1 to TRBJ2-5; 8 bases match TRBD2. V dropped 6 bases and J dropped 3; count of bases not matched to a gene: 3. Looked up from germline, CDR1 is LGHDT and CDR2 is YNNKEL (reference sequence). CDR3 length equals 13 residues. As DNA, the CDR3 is TGTGCCAGCAGGTTACTAGCGGAAGAGACCCAGTACTTC. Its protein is CASRLLAEETQYF.

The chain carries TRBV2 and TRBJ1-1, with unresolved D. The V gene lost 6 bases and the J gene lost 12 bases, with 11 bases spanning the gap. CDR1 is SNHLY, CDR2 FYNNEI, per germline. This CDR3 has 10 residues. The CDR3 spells CASREVLTFF. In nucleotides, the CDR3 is TGTGCCAGCAGGGAGGTTCTGACTTTCTTT.

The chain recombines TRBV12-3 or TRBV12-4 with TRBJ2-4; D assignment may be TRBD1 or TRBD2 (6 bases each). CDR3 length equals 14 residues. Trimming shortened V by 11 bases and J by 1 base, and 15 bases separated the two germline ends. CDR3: CARGGRWAKNIQYF. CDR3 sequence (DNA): TGTGCCCGAGGGGGGCGTTGGGCCAAAAACATTCAGTACTTC.

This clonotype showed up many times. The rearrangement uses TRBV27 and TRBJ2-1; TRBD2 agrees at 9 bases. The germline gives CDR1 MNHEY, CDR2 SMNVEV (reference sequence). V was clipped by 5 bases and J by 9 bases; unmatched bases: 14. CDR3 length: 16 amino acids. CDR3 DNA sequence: TGTGCCAGCAGTCAACGGGGGCCTAGCGGGATGTTTGAGCAGTTCTTC. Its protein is CASSQRGPSGMFEQFF.

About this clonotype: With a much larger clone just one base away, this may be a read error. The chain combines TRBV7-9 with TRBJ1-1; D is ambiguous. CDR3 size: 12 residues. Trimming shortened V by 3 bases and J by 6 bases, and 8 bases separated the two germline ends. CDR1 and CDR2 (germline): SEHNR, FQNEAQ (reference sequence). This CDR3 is CASSFPLAEAFF. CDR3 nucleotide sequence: TGTGCCAGCAGCTTCCCGCTGGCTGAAGCTTTCTTT.

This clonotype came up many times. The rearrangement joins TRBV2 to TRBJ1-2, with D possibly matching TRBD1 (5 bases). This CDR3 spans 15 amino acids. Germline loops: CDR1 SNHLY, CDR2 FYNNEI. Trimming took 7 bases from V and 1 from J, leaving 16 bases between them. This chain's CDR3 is CASNLPGRDNYGYTF. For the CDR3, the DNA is TGTGCCAGCAACCTTCCGGGACGGGATAACTATGGCTACACCTTC.

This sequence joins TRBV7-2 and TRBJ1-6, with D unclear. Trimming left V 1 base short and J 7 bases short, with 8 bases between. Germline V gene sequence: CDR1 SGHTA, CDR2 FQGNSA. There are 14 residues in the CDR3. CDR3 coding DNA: TGTGCCAGCAGCTTAGAGTGGGGAAATTCACCCCTCCACTTT. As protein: CASSLEWGNSPLHF.

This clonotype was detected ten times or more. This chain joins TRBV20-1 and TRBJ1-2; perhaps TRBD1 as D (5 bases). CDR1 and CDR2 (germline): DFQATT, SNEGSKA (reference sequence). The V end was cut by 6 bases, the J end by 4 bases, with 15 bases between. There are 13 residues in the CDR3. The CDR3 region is CSAAVLGTYGYTF. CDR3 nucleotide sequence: TGCAGTGCGGCGGTACTGGGGACCTATGGCTACACCTTC.

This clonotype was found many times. The CDR3, as DNA: TGCGCCAGCAGCTTGGGGGCTAGCAACGGAGAGACCCAGTACTTC. It yields the protein CASSLGASNGETQYF. The chain combines TRBV5-1 with TRBJ2-5, with D perhaps matching TRBD2 (5 bases). The CDR3 sequence is 15 residues long. V dropped 0 bases and J dropped 4 bases, with 13 bases sitting between them. The germline gives CDR1 SGHRS, CDR2 YFSETQ.

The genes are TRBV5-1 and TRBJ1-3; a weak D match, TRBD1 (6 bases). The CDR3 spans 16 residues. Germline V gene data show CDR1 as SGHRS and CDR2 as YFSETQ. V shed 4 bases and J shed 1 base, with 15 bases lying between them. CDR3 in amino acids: CASSPGDGYSGNTIYF. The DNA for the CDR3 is TGCGCCAGCAGCCCAGGGGACGGATATTCTGGAAACACCATATATTTT.